The 16 T cell receptor beta chains presented below share a single source sample, sequenced in a study of monozygotic twins with inflammatory bowel disease. Following a re-call of the 5' RACE reads, TCRdb has one entry per CDR3 protein and lacks DNA. The listing records roughly 150,000 distinct CDR3 sequences. Sequencing input: blood. These receptors came from a human donor with ulcerative colitis or Crohn's disease, or a healthy co-twin of an affected twin (not recorded which).

V is TRBV5-1 and J is TRBJ2-5. Germline assignment: CDR1 SGHRS and CDR2 YFSETQ. This CDR3 region has 15 residues. The CDR3 sequence is CASSLGYLGQETQYF.

The rearrangement uses TRBV5-1 and TRBJ1-2. The CDR3 is 13 amino acids. Looked up from germline, CDR1 is SGHRS and CDR2 is YFSETQ. The chain's CDR3 is CASSPTENYGYTF.

V is TRBV5-1 and J is TRBJ2-5; TCRdb outputs TRBD2, but without DNA this stays unchecked. CDR1 and CDR2 from the germline V gene are SGHRS and YFSETQ. The CDR3 sequence is 14 residues long. This CDR3 is CASSSFQLKKTQYF.

The rearrangement uses TRBV6-2 or TRBV6-3 and TRBJ2-3. CDR1 MNHEY and CDR2 SVGEGT come from the germline V gene. The CDR3 sequence is 15 residues long. CDR3 protein: CASSYSSRSTDTQYF.

This chain links TRBV5-1 with TRBJ2-1. Germline V gives CDR1 SGHRS, CDR2 YFSETQ. This CDR3 contains 16 residues. The chain's CDR3 is CASSSGATGAYNEQFF. The whole variable domain, remainder taken from reference TRBV5-1 and TRBJ2-1, is KAGVTQTPRYLIKTRGQQVTLSCSPISGHRSVSWYQQTPGQGLQFLFEYFSETQRNKGNFPGRFSGRQFSNSRSEMNVSTLELGDSALYLCASSSGATGAYNEQFFGPGTRLTVL.

This chain links TRBV5-1 with TRBJ2-5; TCRdb's D call, TRBD1, is unchecked because there is no DNA. The CDR3 has 16 amino acids. The germline V gene has CDR1 SGHRS and CDR2 YFSETQ. CDR3 sequence reads: CASSHGNRGPQETQYF.

This chain links TRBV20-1 with TRBJ2-1. The length of the CDR3 is 17 residues. CDR1 and CDR2 from the germline V gene are DFQATT and SNEGSKA (reference sequence). CDR3 sequence reads: CSAGSELGVGSYNEQFF.

The rearrangement uses TRBV20-1 and TRBJ1-5. The CDR3 is made up of 15 amino acids. Looked up from germline, CDR1 is DFQATT and CDR2 is SNEGSKA (reference sequence). The chain's CDR3 is CSATGGLLGNQPQHF.

The CDR3: CASSFAGGNTEAFF. The genes are TRBV7-2 and TRBJ1-1. The CDR3 spans 14 residues. In germline, CDR1 is SGHTA, CDR2 FQGNSA.

The chain employs TRBV5-1 and TRBJ2-5. Germline V lookup: CDR1 SGHRS, CDR2 YFSETQ. The CDR3 extends over 15 amino acids. The CDR3 spells CASSLAGQWRETQYF.

The chain has TRBV5-1 and TRBJ2-7; TCRdb calls TRBD1, which cannot be checked without DNA. This CDR3 has 16 residues. CDR1 is SGHRS, CDR2 YFSETQ, per germline. CDR3 region: CASSLEATGGLDEQYF.

This sequence joins TRBV9 and TRBJ1-5. Germline V CDR1 and CDR2: SGDLS, YYNGEE. CDR3 size: 13 residues. The CDR3 spells CASSVEPDQPQHF.

This chain connects TRBV30 to TRBJ2-7; TCRdb's D gene call, TRBD1, goes unchecked for lack of DNA. This CDR3 is 16 amino acids long. Germline values: CDR1 GTSNPN, CDR2 SVGIG (reference sequence). CDR3 loop: CAWTYQGQPGTYEQYF.

The CDR3 loop reads CASSLGASGEFYEQYF. This chain uses TRBV5-5 with TRBJ2-7; TCRdb returns TRBD1, unconfirmable since there is no DNA. The CDR3 consists of 16 residues. Germline V CDR1 and CDR2: SGHKS, YYEKEE (reference sequence). The full variable domain, completed using reference TRBV5-5 and TRBJ2-7, is DAGVTQSPTHLIKTRGQQVTLRCSPISGHKSVSWYQQVLGQGPQFIFQYYEKEERGRGNFPDRFSARQFPNYSSELNVNALLLGDSALYLCASSLGASGEFYEQYFGPGTRLTVT.

The rearrangement joins TRBV4-3 to TRBJ1-4; TCRdb names TRBD1, which stays unverified in the absence of DNA. The CDR3 covers 17 residues. CDR1 and CDR2 (germline): LGHNA, YSLEER. CDR3 amino acids: CASSQDFRVTLGEKLFF.

This chain uses TRBV4-3 with TRBJ1-6. In germline, CDR1 is LGHNA, CDR2 YSLEER. This CDR3 has 16 amino acids. CDR3 sequence reads: CASSQDFRGSNSPLHF.